These T cell receptor beta chains were read from a single sample in a study of blood T cells in healthy people across ages. Each CDR3 protein gets one entry after TCRdb re-called the 5' RACE reads with MiXCR. The sample shows 800,000 or so distinct CDR3 sequences, roughly 25% of them seen only once. The same sample was also studied in work on T cells of mothers and their children.

The material sequenced was blood. Every receptor here comes from a boy younger than 18 in good health. The CDR3 runs from the conserved cysteine through the conserved F or W. A D gene is named only where the DNA matches it firmly. Some rows mark clone size as missing; the rest say once, few, many or name a class of expanded clone.

TRBD1,TRBJ2-3,TRBV20-1,few,TGCAGTGCTTCGACAGGGAATGTAGGAGATACGCAGTATTTT,CSASTGNVGDTQYF
TRBD1,TRBJ1-1,TRBV25-1,few,TGTGCCAGCAGTGCGCTACTCGGGACAGGGGCTCCTGAAGCTTTCTTT,CASSALLGTGAPEAFF
.,TRBJ2-1,TRBV29-1,.,TGCAGCGTTGGCGTCCAAGGGTACAATGAGCAGTTCTTC,CSVGVQGYNEQFF
TRBD1,TRBJ2-7,TRBV28,many,TGTGCCAGCAGTTTCAGGGGGACCTACGAGCAGTACTTC,CASSFRGTYEQYF
.,TRBJ2-7,TRBV27,.,TGTGCCAGCAGGTTCGGGGTTGGGTACGAGCAGTACTTC,CASRFGVGYEQYF
TRBD1,TRBJ2-4,TRBV7-2,few,TGTGCCAGCAGCTCGGGGACAGGGGTTTTAAACATTCAGTACTTC,CASSSGTGVLNIQYF
.,TRBJ2-5,TRBV11-2,.,TGTGCCAGCAGCCGAGGGACGGGGAACCAAGAGACCCAGTACTTC,CASSRGTGNQETQYF
TRBD1,TRBJ2-1,TRBV11-2,few,TGTGCCAGCAGCCAACCGGACAGGGGCAGGGGCAATGAGCAGTTCTTC,CASSQPDRGRGNEQFF
.,TRBJ1-1,TRBV7-2,.,TGTGCCAGCAGCCCCTTAGGACAGTCGAACACTGAAGCTTTCTTT,CASSPLGQSNTEAFF
TRBD1,TRBJ1-3,TRBV28,.,TGTGCCAGCAGTTTACTGACAGGGGTCGGAAACACCATATATTTT,CASSLLTGVGNTIYF
.,TRBJ2-1,TRBV6-5,.,TGTGCCAGCAGTTACTCGCTGAATGAGCAGTTCTTC,CASSYSLNEQFF
.,TRBJ2-5,TRBV7-2,.,TGTGCCAGCAGTCTCGGGGGACAGAAAGAGACCCAGTACTTC,CASSLGGQKETQYF
.,TRBJ1-1,TRBV7-2,few,TGTGCCAGCAGCTTAGCGATAGGGGCTGAAGCTTTCTTT,CASSLAIGAEAFF
.,TRBJ2-1,TRBV11-1,few,TGTGCCAGCAGCTCTACTAGTACTGAGCAGTTCTTC,CASSSTSTEQFF
.,TRBJ1-1,TRBV7-9,many,TGTGCCAGCAGTCAGGACGGCACTGAAGCTTTCTTT,CASSQDGTEAFF
TRBD1,TRBJ1-1,TRBV19,few,TGTGCCAGTAGTACCCGGGACAGACTGAACACTGAAGCTTTCTTT,CASSTRDRLNTEAFF
.,TRBJ1-6,TRBV7-2,few,TGTGCCAGCAGCTTATTGGTATTCCGAGGCAGGGTGAATTCACCCCTCCACTTT,CASSLLVFRGRVNSPLHF
.,TRBJ2-7,TRBV20-1,.,TGCAGTGCCAGGGGGGGGTTTGCCTACGAGCAGTACTTC,CSARGGFAYEQYF
.,TRBJ2-1,TRBV7-8,.,TGTGCCAGCAGCCTCATGGGAGGAACCTGCAATGAGCAGTTCTTC,CASSLMGGTCNEQFF
TRBD1,TRBJ2-7,TRBV7-9,.,TGTGCCAGCAGCTTAGCAGGGACAGGGAAGGGCGACGAGCAGTACTTC,CASSLAGTGKGDEQYF
.,TRBJ2-3,TRBV27,.,TGTGCCAGCAAAGTAGGGGACCAGGATACGCAGTATTTT,CASKVGDQDTQYF
.,TRBJ1-2,TRBV12-3/TRBV12-4,few,TGTGCCAGCAGCCGACGAGGCAGCTCCTATGGCTACACCTTC,CASSRRGSSYGYTF
.,TRBJ1-1,TRBV7-2,.,TGTGCCAGCGATCTGGGGACCCCTTTTTCCCAAGCTTTCTTT,CASDLGTPFSQAFF
TRBD1,TRBJ1-3,TRBV29-1,.,TGCAGCGTTGCGGACAGGTTCGGAAACACCATATATTTT,CSVADRFGNTIYF
.,TRBJ1-2,TRBV20-1,.,TGCAGTGCTAGAGATACTGACCGATCCTATGGCTACACCTTC,CSARDTDRSYGYTF
TRBD2,TRBJ2-7,TRBV20-1,.,TGCAGTCCTCGACTAGCGGTTATGGGGGAGCAGTACTTC,CSPRLAVMGEQYF
TRBD1,TRBJ1-1,TRBV7-9,few,TGTGCCAGCAGCGGCCGGACAGGGAGCACTGAAGCTTTCTTT,CASSGRTGSTEAFF
.,TRBJ2-7,TRBV2,.,TGTGCCAGCAGTGCCGAACACAGGTTTTACGAGCAGCACTTC,CASSAEHRFYEQHF
.,TRBJ2-5,TRBV5-4,.,TGTGCCAGCAGCTTGGCCTCACACAATAGCGGTGAAGAGACCCAGTACTTC,CASSLASHNSGEETQYF
.,TRBJ1-2,TRBV6-5,few,TGTGCCTCGGGTGGGGGGACTTCTCGCTACACCTTC,CASGGGTSRYTF
.,TRBJ2-5,TRBV5-6,.,TGTGCCAGCAGCTTGGTGCATAGCCCGTACCAAGAGACCCAGTACTTC,CASSLVHSPYQETQYF
.,TRBJ1-2,TRBV9,.,TGTGCCAGCAGGGGAGGAAGGTCAGGCTACACCTTC,CASRGGRSGYTF
.,TRBJ2-5,TRBV4-3,.,TGCGCCAGCAGCCAAGAAGGCGGGAACCAAGAGACCCAGTACTTC,CASSQEGGNQETQYF
.,TRBJ1-2,TRBV5-5,.,TGTGCCAGCAGCTTGTTCTGGGGCTACACCTTC,CASSLFWGYTF
TRBD2,TRBJ2-3,TRBV29-1,few,TGCAGCATTCGGGGGGGCCAGGCAGATACGCAGTATTTT,CSIRGGQADTQYF
TRBD2,TRBJ2-2,TRBV7-9,.,TGTGCCAGCAGCCCCATCCGACGGGAGGGCCTTTCCACCGGGGAGCTGTTTTTT,CASSPIRREGLSTGELFF
TRBD1,TRBJ2-4,TRBV6-2/TRBV6-3,.,TGTGCCAGCAGTTTCCCCCAAACAGGGGACATTCAGTACTTC,CASSFPQTGDIQYF
TRBD2,TRBJ2-1,TRBV29-1,few,TGCAGCGCCGGACTAGCCTACAATGAGCAGTTCTTC,CSAGLAYNEQFF
.,TRBJ2-5,TRBV7-2,.,TGTGCCAGCAGTTACCTCAGGGGAGAGACCCAGTACTTC,CASSYLRGETQYF
.,TRBJ2-7,TRBV7-9,few,TGTGCCAGCAGCTTAGCTGTCCACGAGCAGTACTTC,CASSLAVHEQYF
.,TRBJ2-7,TRBV20-1,.,TGCAGTGCTAGGGGATTCCAGGGGTTCGAGCAGTACTTC,CSARGFQGFEQYF
.,TRBJ1-4,TRBV4-1,few,TGCGCCAGCAGCCAGAGGACCCAAGGAGGTGGTCTCGGCGAAAAACTGTTTTTT,CASSQRTQGGGLGEKLFF
TRBD1,TRBJ2-4,TRBV20-1,.,TGCAGTGCTAGATTTACGGGACAGAAAAACATTCAGTACTTC,CSARFTGQKNIQYF
TRBD1,TRBJ1-1,TRBV7-9,.,TGTGCCAGCAGCCCCGCAGGGGGCATGAACACTGAAGCTTTCTTT,CASSPAGGMNTEAFF
.,TRBJ1-4,TRBV28,few,TGTGCCAGCAGCCGGGTCTTAAATGAAAAACTGTTTTTT,CASSRVLNEKLFF
TRBD1,TRBJ2-1,TRBV10-3,few,TGTGCCATCAAAAGGGACAGTAACAACAATGAGCAGTTCTTC,CAIKRDSNNNEQFF
.,TRBJ2-3,TRBV10-3,.,TGTGCCATAGGGAGTGTTACGTGGGATACGCAGTATTTT,CAIGSVTWDTQYF
.,TRBJ2-7,TRBV14,few,TGTGCCAGCAGCTCAGAGGCGGGGGCTTTCAACGAGCAGTACTTC,CASSSEAGAFNEQYF
TRBD1,TRBJ2-1,TRBV5-1,few,TGCGCCAGCAGCTCCCGGACAGGGGCGAGCAATGAGCAGTTCTTC,CASSSRTGASNEQFF
.,TRBJ1-2,TRBV7-9,few,TGTGCCAGCAGCTTAGACCTAGAGGAAAAAGCCTATGGCTACACCTTC,CASSLDLEEKAYGYTF
.,TRBJ2-2,TRBV7-3,few,TGTGCCAGCAGCTCGTACTCGAACACCGGGGAGCTGTTTTTT,CASSSYSNTGELFF
TRBD2,TRBJ2-2,TRBV20-1,.,TGCAGTGCTAGCCGTACTAGCGGGAGGGTCACCGGGGAGCTGTTTTTT,CSASRTSGRVTGELFF
TRBD2,TRBJ2-1,TRBV7-2,.,TGTGCCAGCAGCTTACTGCGGGAGGGCCAGTTCTTC,CASSLLREGQFF
.,TRBJ1-2,TRBV14,.,TGTGCCAGCAGCCAAGAAATCATCACTAACTATGGCTACACTTTC,CASSQEIITNYGYTF
TRBD1,TRBJ2-1,TRBV10-3,.,TGTGCCATCAGTGGGACAGGGCTAATCAATGAGCAGTTCTTC,CAISGTGLINEQFF
.,TRBJ2-6,TRBV6-5,few,TGTGCCAGCAGTTACTCCGGGCAGGGGACGTTAACTGGGGCCAACGTCCTGACTTTC,CASSYSGQGTLTGANVLTF
.,TRBJ2-7,TRBV5-1,.,TGCGCCAGCAGCCTAGCCCCGGCACCAGAAACCTACGAGCAGTACTTC,CASSLAPAPETYEQYF
TRBD1,TRBJ2-7,TRBV4-3,.,TGCGCCAGCAGCCAAGATCACCGGCAGGGGGCCTACGAGCAGTACTTC,CASSQDHRQGAYEQYF
.,TRBJ2-1,TRBV11-2,.,TGTGCCAGCAGCCTCGGGGGAGTGCCCCATGAGCAGTTCTTC,CASSLGGVPHEQFF